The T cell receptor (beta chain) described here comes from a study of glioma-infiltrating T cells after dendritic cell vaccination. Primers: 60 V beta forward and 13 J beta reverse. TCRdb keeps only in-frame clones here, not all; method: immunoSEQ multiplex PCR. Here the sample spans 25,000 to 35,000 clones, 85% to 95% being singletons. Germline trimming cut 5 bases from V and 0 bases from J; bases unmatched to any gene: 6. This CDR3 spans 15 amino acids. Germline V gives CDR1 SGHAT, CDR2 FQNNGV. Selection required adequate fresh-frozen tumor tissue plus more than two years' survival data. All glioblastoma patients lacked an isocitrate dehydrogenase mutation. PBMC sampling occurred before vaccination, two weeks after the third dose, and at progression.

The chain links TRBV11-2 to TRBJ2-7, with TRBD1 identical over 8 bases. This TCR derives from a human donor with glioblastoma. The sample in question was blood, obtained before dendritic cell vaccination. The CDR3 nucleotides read TGTGCCAGCAGCCAAGGACAGGGACGCTCCTACGAGCAGTACTTC. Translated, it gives CASSQGQGRSYEQYF.